This T cell receptor (beta chain) is from a study of blood T cells in healthy people across ages. For the second PCR, which ran for about 6 to 11 cycles, a sample-barcoded 5' primer and a J-beta primer mix were used. TCRdb processed the 5' RACE reads anew with MiXCR; each CDR3 protein has one entry. The sample consists of about 1.7 million distinct CDR3 sequences, under 30% of them appearing once. Germline CDR1 SGHTA, CDR2 FQGTGA. This CDR3 is built from 14 residues. Trimming cost V 6 bases and J 5 bases; bases outside gene matches: 7. Sequenced input: blood. This clonotype was obtained from a woman in her 30s in good health. The chain is built from TRBV7-3 and TRBJ1-1; TRBD1 agrees at 9 bases. Here the CDR3 reads CASSQQGARTEAFF. Here the CDR3 DNA reads TGTGCCAGCAGTCAACAGGGGGCGCGTACTGAAGCTTTCTTT.